The 11 T cell receptor beta chains below all came from one sample that was sequenced in a study of blood T cell repertoires in COVID-19. Libraries were prepared by immunoSEQ multiplex PCR; TCRdb keeps only in-frame clonotypes and omits some of them. The table shows a few hundred thousand clones, with about 90% occurring only once. Sequencing used peripheral blood. Source of these receptors: a woman between 65 and 79 years old with COVID-19, enrolled during active disease.

CDR3 protein: CASSRGGERSPLHF. The DNA of the CDR3 is TGTGCCAGCAGCCGGGGGGGGGAAAGATCACCCCTCCACTTT. This chain connects TRBV7-2 to TRBJ1-6; D is possibly TRBD1 (5 bases). CDR1 is SGHTA, CDR2 FQGNSA, per germline. V lost 5 bases and J 10 bases, leaving 15 bases between the germline ends. CDR3 length: 14 amino acids.

The genes are TRBV4-3 and TRBJ2-3, with 8 bases fitting TRBD2. Trimming cost V 4 bases and J 2 bases; bases outside gene matches: 8. CDR1 and CDR2 from the germline V gene are LGHNA and YSLEER. The CDR3 runs to 16 residues. The DNA of the CDR3 is TGCGCCAGCAGCCCGGGGGCTAGCGGGTACACAGATACGCAGTATTTT. Encoded protein: CASSPGASGYTDTQYF.

V is TRBV30 and J is TRBJ2-2, with a possible D match to TRBD1 (5 bases). This CDR3 has 18 residues. CDR1 and CDR2 from the germline V gene are GTSNPN and SVGIG (reference sequence). Trimming removed 2 bases from V and 7 bases from J, with 26 bases in between. The CDR3 region has the DNA TGTGCCTGGAGTCCCCCCCCCGGGCAGGGTCGTCGCGGCGGGGAGCTGTTTTTT. Translating it yields CAWSPPPGQGRRGGELFF.

The V call is TRBV4-1, the J call TRBJ1-2; perhaps TRBD1 as D (6 bases). There are 14 residues in the CDR3. With 0 bases removed from V and 8 bases from J, the gap between germline ends came to 13 bases. CDR1 and CDR2 from the germline V gene are MGHRA and YSYEKL. Here the CDR3 DNA reads TGCGCCAGCAGCCAAGAGTTGGGGGCGCGGGGCTACACCTTC. It yields the protein CASSQELGARGYTF.

This clone was observed a few times. This chain joins TRBV5-1 and TRBJ2-7; 9 bases are shared with TRBD2. The CDR3 totals 14 residues. J lost 1 base, V lost 2 bases, and 1 base had no gene match. CDR1 and CDR2 (germline): SGHRS, YFSETQ. CDR3 region: CASSFSGRSYEQYF. CDR3 coding DNA: TGCGCCAGCAGCTTTAGCGGGAGATCCTACGAGCAGTACTTC.

V gene TRBV27 combines with J gene TRBJ1-5; D remains ambiguous. Trimming removed 3 bases at V and 6 bases at J, with 9 bases between. Germline CDR1 is MNHEY and CDR2 is SMNVEV (reference sequence). The length of the CDR3 is 13 residues. CDR3 coding DNA: TGTGCCAGCAGTTTTTCAGGTGGTCAGCCCCAGCATTTT. Residues: CASSFSGGQPQHF.

The chain combines TRBV18 with TRBJ2-5; D remains unclear. Germline V gene lookup returns CDR1 KGHSH and CDR2 LQKENI. This CDR3 region has 13 residues. The germline V and J ends were trimmed by 0 bases and 3 bases, with 5 bases remaining between them. The CDR3 DNA reads as TGTGCCAGCTCACCACCGTCCAAAGAGACCCAGTACTTC. Its protein is CASSPPSKETQYF.

V usage is TRBV5-6 and J usage is TRBJ1-2; possible D gene TRBD1, 5 bases. The germline V gene has CDR1 SGHDT and CDR2 YYEEEE. V lost 4 bases and J lost 4, with 17 bases in between. The CDR3 is 15 amino acids. This CDR3 reads CASSLGYRGVYGYTF. CDR3 nucleotide sequence: TGTGCCAGCAGCCTGGGGTATAGGGGTGTCTATGGCTACACCTTC.

The rearrangement joins TRBV28 to TRBJ1-6; D is ambiguous. The CDR3 totals 15 residues. V was shortened by 7 bases and J by 5 bases, with 15 bases between the two germline ends. In germline, CDR1 is MDHEN, CDR2 SYDVKM. Written as DNA, the CDR3 is TGTGCCAGCAACCTTTCCGGGAGGGATAATTCACCCCTCCACTTT. This codes for CASNLSGRDNSPLHF.

CDR3 nucleotide sequence: TGTGCCAGCAGTGACAGGGCCACTGAAGCTTTCTTT. Its translation is CASSDRATEAFF. The chain joins TRBV6-2 or TRBV6-3 to TRBJ1-1; 7 bases are a match to TRBD1. V lost 5 bases, J lost 4 bases, and 1 base stayed unmatched. This CDR3 contains 12 residues. Germline V gene data show CDR1 as MNHEY and CDR2 as SVGEGT.

This clone was recorded a few times. The gene calls are TRBV4-3 and TRBJ1-6, with a weak D call TRBD1 (5 bases). V lost 0 bases to trimming and J lost 9 bases, with 6 bases between them. Germline CDR1 is LGHNA and CDR2 is YSLEER. The length of the CDR3 is 13 residues. The CDR3 bases are TGCGCCAGCAGCCAAGATAGGGGTTCACCCCTCCACTTT. It codes for CASSQDRGSPLHF.